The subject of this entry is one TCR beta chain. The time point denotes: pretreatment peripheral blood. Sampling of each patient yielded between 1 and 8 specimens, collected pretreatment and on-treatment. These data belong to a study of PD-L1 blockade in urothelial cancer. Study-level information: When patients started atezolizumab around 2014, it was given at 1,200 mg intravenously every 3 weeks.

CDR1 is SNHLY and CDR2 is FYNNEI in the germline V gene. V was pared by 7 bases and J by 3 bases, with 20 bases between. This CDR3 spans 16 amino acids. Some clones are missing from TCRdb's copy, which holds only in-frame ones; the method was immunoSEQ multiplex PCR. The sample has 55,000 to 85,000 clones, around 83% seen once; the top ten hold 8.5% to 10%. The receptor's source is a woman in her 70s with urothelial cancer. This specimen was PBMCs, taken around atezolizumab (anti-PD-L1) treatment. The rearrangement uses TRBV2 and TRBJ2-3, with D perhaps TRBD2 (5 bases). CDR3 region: CASKRTGIFVTDTQYF. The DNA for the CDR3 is TGTGCCAGCAAAAGGACCGGGATCTTCGTGACAGATACGCAGTATTTT.